The 24 T cell receptor beta chains below come from one sample, sequenced in a study of OX40 agonist ivuxolimab in advanced cancers. Profiling relied on immunoSEQ multiplex PCR, and the TCRdb table lists in-frame clones only, not all of them. This table has 25,000 or so clones, approximately 73% appearing once. The material was CD4+ or CD8+ T cells sorted from blood, obtained in a trial of the OX40 agonist ivuxolimab. The source is an adult with an advanced solid tumor such as melanoma, head and neck, liver or kidney cancer.

The chain has TRBV6-1 and TRBJ2-7, with TRBD1 matching over 9 bases. The V and J ends lost 6 bases and 7 bases, in that order; junction bases with no gene match: 7. The CDR3 has 13 amino acids. CDR1 is MNHNS, CDR2 SASEGT, per germline. CDR3 in DNA: TGTGCCAGCAGGAACAGGGGGCTAGAGGAGCAGTACTTC. Amino acids: CASRNRGLEEQYF.

CDR3 loop: CASIKVPTSGQETQYF. CDR3 in DNA: TGTGCCAGCATCAAAGTCCCTACTAGCGGGCAAGAGACCCAGTACTTC. The chain is built from TRBV11-3 and TRBJ2-5, with 9 bases matching TRBD2. Germline V gene sequence: CDR1 SGHNT, CDR2 YENEEA. The CDR3 runs 16 residues. V trimming: 7 bases; J trimming: 2 bases; junction bases outside the gene matches: 11.

The genes are TRBV6-5 and TRBJ1-6; no firm D call. This CDR3 has 14 amino acids. V was clipped by 10 bases and J by 1 base, with 11 bases between them. Germline lookup yields CDR1 MNHEY and CDR2 SVGAGI. CDR3 in DNA: TGTGCCACCTCCAGTTTTTCCTATAATTCACCCCTCCACTTT. Its protein product is CATSSFSYNSPLHF.

The rearrangement joins TRBV9 to TRBJ2-3; tentative D call: TRBD1 (5 bases). V lost 3 bases and J 4 bases, leaving 12 bases between the germline ends. CDR1 and CDR2 (germline): SGDLS, YYNGEE. The length of the CDR3 is 14 residues. The CDR3 bases are TGTGCCAGCAGCGCCCGACAGAATGCAGATACGCAGTATTTT. Residues: CASSARQNADTQYF.

The chain carries TRBV7-9 and TRBJ1-2; TRBD1 agrees at 8 bases. The CDR3 runs to 15 residues. Germline V gene sequence: CDR1 SEHNR, CDR2 FQNEAQ (reference sequence). With 5 bases clipped from V and 2 bases from J, the junction kept 7 bases outside the gene matches. The DNA of the CDR3 is TGTGCCAGCAGCCACCGGACAGGGAACAACTATGGCTACACCTTC. It specifies CASSHRTGNNYGYTF.

This chain connects TRBV7-3 to TRBJ2-5; TRBD1 is a possible D gene (6 bases). From germline, CDR1 is SGHTA and CDR2 FQGTGA. This CDR3 contains 13 residues. V was pared by 2 bases and J by 3 bases, with 7 bases between. The CDR3 spells CASSLWTEETQYF. CDR3 nucleotide sequence: TGTGCCAGCAGCTTATGGACAGAAGAGACCCAGTACTTC.

The count of this clone is one. The chain carries TRBV29-1 and TRBJ2-7, with 8 positions matching TRBD1. This CDR3 region has 13 residues. Trimming removed 5 bases from V and 6 bases from J; junction bases left unmatched: 9. Germline V lookup: CDR1 SQVTM, CDR2 ANQGSEA. Here the CDR3 DNA reads TGCAGCGTTCGACAGGGGACAGTAGGCGAGCAGTACTTC. It yields the protein CSVRQGTVGEQYF.

This clone was detected only once. The chain recombines TRBV15 with TRBJ1-2, with 7 bases matching TRBD1. V lost 0 bases, J lost 8 bases, and 15 bases stayed unmatched. This CDR3 is 17 amino acids long. Germline loops: CDR1 LNHNV, CDR2 YYDKDF (reference sequence). The chain's CDR3 is CATSRDLQGGKMAGYTF. DNA for the CDR3: TGTGCCACCAGCAGAGATCTGCAGGGGGGAAAGATGGCGGGCTACACCTTC. Full variable domain (missing parts from reference TRBV15 and TRBJ1-2): DAMVIQNPRYQVTQFGKPVTLSCSQTLNHNVMYWYQQKSSQAPKLLFHYYDKDFNNEADTPDNFQSRRPNTSFCFLDIRSPGLGDTAMYLCATSRDLQGGKMAGYTFGSGTRLTVV.

The chain employs TRBV4-1 and TRBJ2-3, with 10 bases aligning to TRBD2. This CDR3 region has 16 residues. Trimming took 0 bases from V and 3 from J; bases not matched to a gene: 3. Germline V CDR1 and CDR2: MGHRA, YSYEKL. The CDR3 DNA reads TGCGCCAGCAGCCAAGATCCAGCGGGGGGGACAGATACGCAGTATTTT. Residues: CASSQDPAGGTDTQYF.

This sequence joins TRBV28 and TRBJ2-5; the D gene is possibly TRBD2 (6 bases). The ends were cut back, 3 bases at V and 2 bases at J, with 16 bases in the middle. The CDR3 has 16 residues. In germline, CDR1 is MDHEN, CDR2 SYDVKM. CDR3 in DNA: TGTGCCAGCAGTTTGCTAGAAGCGGGCCAACAAGAGACCCAGTACTTC. This gives the protein CASSLLEAGQQETQYF.

The chain carries TRBV28 and TRBJ2-3; 11 positions agree with TRBD2. This CDR3 region has 15 residues. Trimming at V came to 5 bases and at J to 1 base, leaving 2 bases not matched to a gene. Looked up from germline, CDR1 is MDHEN and CDR2 is SYDVKM. The CDR3 sequence is CASSLLAGGTDTQYF. The CDR3 DNA reads as TGTGCCAGCAGTCTACTAGCGGGGGGCACAGATACGCAGTATTTT.

The V gene is TRBV9, the J gene TRBJ2-2; D tentatively reads TRBD1 or TRBD2 (5 bases each). The CDR3 is made up of 17 amino acids. The V gene lost 3 bases and the J gene lost 1 base, with 16 bases spanning the gap. Per germline, CDR1 SGDLS and CDR2 YYNGEE. In nucleotides, the CDR3 is TGTGCCAGCAGCGGGGACGGTGGGGCGGGGAACACCGGGGAGCTGTTTTTT. Translating it yields CASSGDGGAGNTGELFF.

Regarding this clone: In the same sample, other DNA sequences code for this CDR3. J is TRBJ2-2 and V is TRBV7-6; D assignment may be TRBD1 or TRBD2 (5 bases each). This CDR3 is built from 15 residues. Germline V gene sequence: CDR1 SGHVS, CDR2 FNYEAQ. Trimming took 5 bases from V and 5 from J, leaving 15 bases between them. The CDR3 is CASSPTRGRTGELFF. The CDR3 nucleotides are TGTGCCAGCAGCCCAACGAGGGGTCGGACCGGGGAGCTGTTTTTT.

The V and J genes are TRBV7-9 and TRBJ1-2, with D uncertain. Trimming left V 5 bases short and J 0 bases short, with 16 bases between. The CDR3 has 16 amino acids. Germline lookup yields CDR1 SEHNR and CDR2 FQNEAQ (reference sequence). This CDR3 is CASSRTRDLANYGYTF. The CDR3 DNA sequence: TGTGCCAGCAGCCGAACTAGAGACTTAGCTAACTATGGCTACACCTTC. Using reference TRBV7-9 and TRBJ1-2 for the parts outside the CDR3, the full variable domain is DTGVSQNPRHKITKRGQNVTFRCDPISEHNRLYWYRQTLGQGPEFLTYFQNEAQLEKSRLLSDRFSAERPKGSFSTLEIQRTEQGDSAMYLCASSRTRDLANYGYTFGSGTRLTVV.

The V call is TRBV9, the J call TRBJ1-5, with D possibly matching TRBD1 (5 bases). Trimming stripped 7 bases from V and 2 bases from J, with 13 bases between. Germline-derived CDR1 and CDR2 are SGDLS and YYNGEE. The CDR3 is made up of 14 amino acids. This chain's CDR3 is CASGRGDGNQPQHF. For the CDR3, the DNA is TGTGCCAGCGGTCGGGGGGACGGCAATCAGCCCCAGCATTTT.

V and J are TRBV7-9 and TRBJ2-7; 8 nucleotides agree with TRBD1. The CDR3 is made up of 13 amino acids. Germline V CDR1 and CDR2: SEHNR, FQNEAQ (reference sequence). Germline trimming cut 5 bases from V and 5 bases from J; bases unmatched to any gene: 5. The chain's CDR3 is CASSETGVDEQYF. CDR3 nucleotide sequence: TGTGCCAGCAGCGAGACAGGGGTCGACGAGCAGTACTTC.

In this sample, this clone turned up a few times. The CDR3 sequence: CASSSPSGGARTGELFF. CDR3 DNA: TGCGCCAGCAGCTCACCTAGCGGGGGGGCCCGGACCGGGGAGCTGTTTTTT. The chain employs TRBV5-1 and TRBJ2-2; 12 positions match TRBD2. Germline trimming cut 3 bases from V and 5 bases from J; bases unmatched to any gene: 8. Per germline, CDR1 SGHRS and CDR2 YFSETQ. The CDR3 has 17 amino acids.

The V call is TRBV28, the J call TRBJ1-2; TRBD1 aligns across 7 bases. Germline CDR1 reads MDHEN; CDR2 reads SYDVKM. This CDR3 contains 19 residues. The J segment lost 4 bases and the V segment lost 6 bases, leaving 23 bases of the junction unmatched. The CDR3 DNA reads TGTGCCAGCAGGCTCTTAGATGGGGACAGTCCTTATGGGGCCTATGGCTACACCTTC. Encoded protein: CASRLLDGDSPYGAYGYTF.

The chain joins TRBV18 to TRBJ2-2; D ambiguous. V was trimmed by 5 bases and J by 2 bases, leaving 3 bases between them. This CDR3 is built from 12 residues. The germline gives CDR1 KGHSH, CDR2 LQKENI. CDR3 bases: TGTGCCAGCTCATATAACACCGGGGAGCTGTTTTTT. Its translation: CASSYNTGELFF.

V and J are TRBV4-1 and TRBJ1-1, with D unclear. This CDR3 contains 12 residues. Germline V gene sequence: CDR1 MGHRA, CDR2 YSYEKL. V gave up 2 bases and J gave up 2 bases, with 3 bases separating them. CDR3 in DNA: TGCGCCAGCAGCCAATTTAACACTGAAGCTTTCTTT. It encodes CASSQFNTEAFF.

This clone was seen only a few times. The chain carries TRBV7-3 and TRBJ1-6, with TRBD1 identical over 10 bases. The CDR3 is 15 residues long. From germline, CDR1 is SGHTA and CDR2 FQGTGA. The J segment lost 7 bases and the V segment lost 5 bases, leaving 5 bases of the junction unmatched. DNA for the CDR3: TGTGCCAGCAGCCCGGGGACAGGGGTCAATTCACCCCTCCACTTT. Translation: CASSPGTGVNSPLHF.

A remark on this clone: One end of the junction is discordant with germline, which a read error may explain. J is TRBJ2-2 and V is TRBV7-7, with D possibly matching TRBD2 (6 bases). The CDR3 extends over 14 amino acids. Per the germline V gene, CDR1 is SSHAT and CDR2 is FNYEAQ (reference sequence). This chain's CDR3 is CASSWGVQAGELFF. CDR3 nucleotide sequence: TGTGCTAGCAGCTGGGGGGTTCAGGCCGGGGAGCTGTTTTTT.

This chain connects TRBV6-6 to TRBJ1-4, with a weak D call TRBD1 (6 bases). CDR1 and CDR2 (germline): MNHNY, SVGAGI (reference sequence). The CDR3 length is 15 residues. Trimming shortened V by 3 bases and J by 5 bases, and 13 bases separated the two germline ends. The CDR3 loop is CASSYDWTDNEKLFF. CDR3 DNA sequence: TGTGCCAGCAGTTATGATTGGACAGACAATGAAAAACTGTTTTTT.

The V and J genes are TRBV7-9 and TRBJ2-5, with TRBD1 identical over 9 bases. Gene TRBJ2-7 matches the end of the DNA better, so the J call may be wrong. The length of the CDR3 is 14 residues. Germline lookup yields CDR1 SEHNR and CDR2 FQNEAQ (reference sequence). The DNA for the CDR3 is TGTGCCAGCAGCTTCCAGGACAGGGGTTACGAGCAGTACTTC. Its translation: CASSFQDRGYEQYF.